The 27 T cell receptor beta chains listed next were all sequenced from one sample in a study of T cells of healthy individuals. TCRdb re-called the 5' RACE reads through MiXCR, storing one row per CDR3 protein. The repertoire has about 60,000 distinct CDR3 sequences, about 16% of them found once; the top ten carry about 4.4%. Receptor source: a human donor in good health.

This chain connects TRBV3-1 to TRBJ2-7, with D tentatively TRBD1 (6 bases). Trimming removed 4 bases from V and 3 bases from J, with 10 bases in between. The CDR3 totals 13 residues. Germline CDR1 and CDR2: LGHDT and YNNKEL (reference sequence). The CDR3 DNA sequence: TGTGCCAGCAGCCCTAACAGGGTCTACGAGCAGTACTTC. Residues: CASSPNRVYEQYF.

This clonotype occurred many times. V gene TRBV25-1 combines with J gene TRBJ2-1; D is possibly TRBD2 (6 bases). The germline V and J ends were trimmed by 1 base and 10 bases, with 17 bases remaining between them. This CDR3 is built from 15 residues. Germline CDR1 and CDR2: MGHDK and SYGVNS. Here the CDR3 DNA reads TGTGCCAGCAGTGAATCGAAGGAGGAGGGATGGGAGCAGTTCTTC. Translation gives CASSESKEEGWEQFF.

This clonotype was seen a few times. This chain connects TRBV2 to TRBJ2-4, with a weak D call TRBD1 (6 bases). The V and J ends lost 6 bases and 6 bases respectively, with 18 bases between them. Germline V gene lookup returns CDR1 SNHLY and CDR2 FYNNEI. The CDR3 is 15 amino acids. The CDR3, as DNA: TGTGCCAGCAGCCAACAGGGCTTTGGCGTAAACATTCAGTACTTC. It encodes CASSQQGFGVNIQYF.

This clonotype was counted at least ten times. The chain links TRBV3-1 to TRBJ2-5; no reliable D call. The germline V gene has CDR1 LGHDT and CDR2 YNNKEL (reference sequence). The CDR3 length is 11 residues. V shed 2 bases and J shed 4 bases, with 2 bases lying between them. The CDR3 region is CASSQRETQYF. The CDR3 DNA reads TGTGCCAGCAGCCAACGAGAGACCCAGTACTTC.

V usage is TRBV3-1 and J usage is TRBJ2-3; tentative D call: TRBD2 (6 bases). Trimming removed 1 base at V and 3 bases at J, with 17 bases between. The CDR3 is 17 residues long. Germline CDR1 and CDR2: LGHDT and YNNKEL (reference sequence). The CDR3 loop is CASSQVLAMKGTDTQYF. For the CDR3, the DNA is TGTGCCAGCAGCCAAGTGCTAGCGATGAAGGGGACAGATACGCAGTATTTT.

V is TRBV29-1 and J is TRBJ2-7; 8 nucleotides line up with TRBD1. The J segment lost 7 bases and the V segment lost 5 bases, leaving 16 bases of the junction unmatched. The V gene's germline CDR1 is SQVTM and CDR2 ANQGSEA. The CDR3 length is 15 residues. The CDR3 protein is CSVLGDGTGRWEQYF. Written as DNA, the CDR3 is TGCAGCGTTCTCGGAGACGGGACAGGTAGATGGGAGCAGTACTTC.

The J gene is TRBJ2-1, the V gene TRBV6-2 or TRBV6-3, with D tentatively TRBD1 (6 bases). There are 13 residues in the CDR3. Trimming cost V 4 bases and J 8 bases, with 12 bases left between them. Germline V gene lookup returns CDR1 MNHEY and CDR2 SVGEGT. The CDR3 here is CASSLAPGDEQFF. In nucleotides, the CDR3 is TGTGCCAGCAGTTTAGCCCCAGGGGATGAGCAGTTCTTC.

This clonotype was counted between two and nine times. The J gene is TRBJ1-1, the V gene TRBV6-5, with a weak D call TRBD1 (5 bases). The CDR3 sequence is 10 residues long. The germline V and J ends were trimmed by 6 bases and 10 bases, with 9 bases remaining between them. Per germline, CDR1 MNHEY and CDR2 SVGAGI. CDR3 nucleotides: TGTGCCAGCAGAACAGGTACAGCTTTCTTT. It is translated as CASRTGTAFF.

This clonotype has at least ten counts. The chain uses TRBV5-1 and TRBJ2-5; TRBD1 agrees at 9 bases. CDR1 is SGHRS, CDR2 YFSETQ, per germline. This CDR3 has 15 residues. Trimming removed 0 bases from V and 3 bases from J; junction bases left unmatched: 3. CDR3 in DNA: TGCGCCAGCAGCTTGGAAGGGACAGGGAAAGAGACCCAGTACTTC. This sequence encodes CASSLEGTGKETQYF. The whole variable domain, filled in from reference TRBV5-1 and TRBJ2-5, reads KAGVTQTPRYLIKTRGQQVTLSCSPISGHRSVSWYQQTPGQGLQFLFEYFSETQRNKGNFPGRFSGRQFSNSRSEMNVSTLELGDSALYLCASSLEGTGKETQYFGPGTRLLVL.

The rearrangement uses TRBV20-1 and TRBJ2-7; TRBD2 matches 10 bases. The CDR3 runs to 19 residues. V gave up 5 bases and J gave up 0 bases; unmatched junction bases: 19. The V gene's germline CDR1 is DFQATT and CDR2 SNEGSKA (reference sequence). The chain's CDR3 is CSALSKPLAGASPSYEQYF. The CDR3 bases are TGCAGTGCTTTATCCAAACCTCTAGCGGGGGCATCACCCTCCTACGAGCAGTACTTC.

This rearrangement joins TRBV6-6 to TRBJ2-3; TRBD1 matches 7 bases. J gave up 1 base and V 8 bases, and 0 bases lay outside the gene matches. Germline-derived CDR1 and CDR2 are MNHNY and SVGAGI (reference sequence). This CDR3 comprises 12 residues. The CDR3, as DNA: TGTGCCAGCGGACAGGGCACAGATACGCAGTATTTT. Amino acid sequence: CASGQGTDTQYF.

This clonotype has a count of ten or more. The CDR3 DNA sequence: TGTGCCACCAGTGATTTGGCAGGCCAAGAGACCCAGTACTTC. This translates into CATSDLAGQETQYF. The chain combines TRBV24-1 with TRBJ2-5; D call uncertain. Trimming cost V 0 bases and J 1 base, with 5 bases left between them. This CDR3 spans 14 amino acids. Germline CDR1 KGHDR, CDR2 SFDVKD.

The rearrangement joins TRBV27 to TRBJ2-5; tentative D call: TRBD1 (6 bases). Trimming took off 5 bases at V and 2 bases at J, with 15 bases between the two ends. CDR3 length: 15 residues. Germline CDR1 and CDR2: MNHEY and SMNVEV (reference sequence). CDR3 protein: CASSTGTIIQETQYF. DNA of the CDR3: TGTGCCAGCAGTACAGGGACGATCATTCAAGAGACCCAGTACTTC.

This clonotype was recorded a few times. The genes are TRBV18 and TRBJ1-2, with 7 bases that match TRBD1. V gave up 3 bases and J gave up 8 bases; unmatched junction bases: 15. CDR1 and CDR2 from the germline V gene are KGHSH and LQKENI. The length of the CDR3 is 16 residues. The CDR3 protein is CASSPSEGEGAGGYTF. As DNA, the CDR3 is TGTGCCAGCTCACCCAGCGAGGGTGAGGGGGCGGGCGGCTACACCTTC.

The sample holds a few counts of this clonotype. This chain links TRBV5-1 with TRBJ1-1, with 10 bases aligning to TRBD1. V dropped 0 bases and J dropped 7; count of bases not matched to a gene: 9. Per the germline V gene, CDR1 is SGHRS and CDR2 is YFSETQ. This CDR3 spans 16 amino acids. CDR3 in amino acids: CASSLEWGTGASEAFF. DNA for the CDR3: TGCGCCAGCAGCTTGGAGTGGGGGACAGGGGCGAGTGAAGCTTTCTTT. Supplemented by reference TRBV5-1 and TRBJ1-1, the full variable domain reads KAGVTQTPRYLIKTRGQQVTLSCSPISGHRSVSWYQQTPGQGLQFLFEYFSETQRNKGNFPGRFSGRQFSNSRSEMNVSTLELGDSALYLCASSLEWGTGASEAFFGQGTRLTVV.

The sample holds many counts of this clonotype. This chain links TRBV10-1 with TRBJ1-2, with D perhaps TRBD1 (5 bases). The CDR3 is made up of 13 amino acids. Trimming stripped 6 bases from V and 4 bases from J, with 12 bases between. Germline CDR1 and CDR2: WNHNN and SYGVQD (reference sequence). In DNA, the CDR3 is TGCGCCAGCAGCTCTAAGAGGGGCTATGGCTACACCTTC. It is translated as CASSSKRGYGYTF.

This clonotype has a count of ten or more. The J gene is TRBJ2-3, the V gene TRBV7-2; TRBD2 matches at 10 bases. CDR3 size: 16 residues. The J segment lost 1 base and the V segment lost 1 base, leaving 2 bases of the junction unmatched. Per the germline V gene, CDR1 is SGHTA and CDR2 is FQGNSA. DNA for the CDR3: TGTGCCAGCAGCTTAGTAGCGGGAGGCCGCACAGATACGCAGTATTTT. Translated, it gives CASSLVAGGRTDTQYF.

This clonotype was detected a few times. The chain couples TRBV7-9 to TRBJ1-4; no firm D call. CDR1 SEHNR and CDR2 FQNEAQ come from the germline V gene (reference sequence). CDR3 length equals 12 residues. V was cut by 3 bases and J by 7 bases, with 6 bases left in between. DNA for the CDR3: TGTGCCAGCAGCTTGAACGTTGAAAAACTGTTTTTT. Translated: CASSLNVEKLFF.

This clonotype was recorded many times. The J gene is TRBJ2-1, the V gene TRBV7-2, with D unresolved. The V gene lost 2 bases and the J gene lost 0 bases, with 20 bases spanning the gap. The germline CDR1 and CDR2 sequences are SGHTA and FQGNSA. The CDR3 extends over 19 amino acids. CDR3: CASSLRVTGFISSYNEQFF. CDR3 DNA sequence: TGTGCCAGCAGCTTACGAGTCACCGGCTTCATAAGCTCCTACAATGAGCAGTTCTTC.

The gene calls are TRBV2 and TRBJ1-4; no clear D gene. V lost 6 bases and J 5 bases, leaving 13 bases between the germline ends. From germline, CDR1 is SNHLY and CDR2 FYNNEI. This CDR3 is built from 14 residues. CDR3 DNA sequence: TGTGCCAGCAGGGGCCGGGAGGAAAATGAAAAACTGTTTTTT. Protein product: CASRGREENEKLFF.

This clonotype was counted between two and nine times. This chain uses TRBV10-3 with TRBJ1-1; no firm D call. Germline V gene data show CDR1 as ENHRY and CDR2 as SYGVKD. CDR3 length: 11 residues. The V gene lost 2 bases and the J gene lost 8 bases, with 6 bases spanning the gap. The CDR3 nucleotides are TGTGCCATCAGTGAGACGTCGGAAGCTTTCTTT. Encoded protein: CAISETSEAFF.

This clonotype has ten or more counts. V and J are TRBV20-1 and TRBJ1-1, with a possible D match to TRBD1 (6 bases). This CDR3 contains 12 residues. In germline, CDR1 is DFQATT, CDR2 SNEGSKA (reference sequence). Trimming pared 5 bases from V and 4 bases from J, leaving 11 bases between. CDR3 in DNA: TGCAGTGCTCCCCTGGGGGCCACTGAAGCTTTCTTT. This sequence encodes CSAPLGATEAFF.

The chain links TRBV6-2 or TRBV6-3 to TRBJ2-2, with D perhaps assigned TRBD1 or TRBD2 (5 bases each). This CDR3 has 15 amino acids. From germline, CDR1 is MNHEY and CDR2 SVGEGT. V was cut by 5 bases and J by 6 bases, with 16 bases left in between. The CDR3 loop reads CASSRGALAAGELFF. CDR3 DNA: TGTGCCAGCAGTAGAGGGGCCCTTGCGGCCGGGGAGCTGTTTTTT.

The chain has TRBV29-1 and TRBJ2-2, with TRBD1 matching 11 bases. V gave up 7 bases and J gave up 5 bases; unmatched junction bases: 3. CDR1 and CDR2 from the germline V gene are SQVTM and ANQGSEA. CDR3 size: 13 residues. The CDR3 loop is CSAGQGATGELFF. The CDR3 bases are TGCAGCGCCGGACAGGGGGCGACCGGGGAGCTGTTTTTT.

This clonotype was seen many times. The genes are TRBV7-7 and TRBJ2-2, with D possibly TRBD1 on 6 matching bases. Germline CDR1 reads SSHAT; CDR2 reads FNYEAQ (reference sequence). The CDR3 sequence is 16 residues long. V lost 1 base to trimming and J lost 4 bases, with 13 bases between them. The CDR3 region is CASSLVSGHLTGELFF. In DNA, the CDR3 is TGTGCCAGCAGCTTAGTCTCGGGACACCTCACCGGGGAGCTGTTTTTT.

The chain recombines TRBV12-3 or TRBV12-4 with TRBJ2-4; D is unresolved. The CDR3 is 13 residues long. Deletions cut 6 bases from V and 7 bases from J, with 13 bases between. The CDR3 coding sequence is TGTGCCAGCAGCCCCCGGGCAATCAACATTCAGTACTTC. The encoded protein is CASSPRAINIQYF.

The sample holds many counts of this clonotype. The gene calls are TRBV27 and TRBJ1-5, with TRBD1 matching over 11 bases. Germline V gene sequence: CDR1 MNHEY, CDR2 SMNVEV (reference sequence). The V gene end was trimmed by 4 bases and the J gene end by 6 bases; junction bases not matched to a gene: 2. The CDR3 sequence is 14 residues long. The CDR3 sequence is CASSSGTGGQPQHF. The CDR3 DNA sequence: TGTGCCAGCAGTTCTGGGACAGGGGGTCAGCCCCAGCATTTT.